This entry concerns a single T cell receptor beta chain. Original processing methods: How many nucleated cells were present was estimated from reference gene primer amplification. Sequencing was performed with immunoSEQ multiplex PCR; in TCRdb, only in-frame clones are kept and a portion is missing. Clone size and the V and J calls come from that table; the DNA yielded D and trimming. The sample lists a few hundred thousand clones; roughly 84% were seen once. This sample was included in a study of blood T cell repertoires in COVID-19. Study context: Material from acute and convalescent COVID-19 was sourced from the United States, Italy and Spain. Sources were T cells, B-cell-depleted T cells, or PBMCs; the material itself was cDNA or gDNA.

CDR1 is MGHDK, CDR2 SYGVNS, per germline. The CDR3 spans 15 residues. Trimming shortened V by 6 bases and J by 0 bases, and 11 bases separated the two germline ends. The sequenced sample consisted of peripheral blood. The chain recombines TRBV25-1 with TRBJ1-4, with D possibly being TRBD1 (6 bases). This sequence was found in a person aged 65 to 85 with COVID-19, enrolled during active disease. The CDR3 nucleotides are TGTGCCAGCAGAGCGGGACAAGCAACTAATGAAAAACTGTTTTTT. Translated: CASRAGQATNEKLFF.